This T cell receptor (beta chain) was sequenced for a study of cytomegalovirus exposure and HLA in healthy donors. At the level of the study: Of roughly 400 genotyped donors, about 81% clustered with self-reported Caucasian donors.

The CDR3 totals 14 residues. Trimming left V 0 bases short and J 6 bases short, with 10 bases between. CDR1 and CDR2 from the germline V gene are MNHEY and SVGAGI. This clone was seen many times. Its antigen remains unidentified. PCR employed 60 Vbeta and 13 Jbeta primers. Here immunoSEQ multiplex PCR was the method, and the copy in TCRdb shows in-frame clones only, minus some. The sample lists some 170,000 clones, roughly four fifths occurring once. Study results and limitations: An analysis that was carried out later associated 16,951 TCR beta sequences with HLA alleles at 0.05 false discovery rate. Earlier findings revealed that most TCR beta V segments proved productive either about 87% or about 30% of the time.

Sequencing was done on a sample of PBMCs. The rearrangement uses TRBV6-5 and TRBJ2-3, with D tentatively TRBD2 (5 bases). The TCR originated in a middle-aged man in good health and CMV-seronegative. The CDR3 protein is CASSYSQLADTQYF. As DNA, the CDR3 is TGTGCCAGCAGTTACTCCCAGCTAGCCGATACGCAGTATTTT.